This TCR beta chain was documented in a study of blood T cells in healthy people across ages (dated by TCRdb to about 2015). General notes on the study: In model experiments, template switching captured roughly one uniquely barcoded TCR beta cDNA molecule for every two T cells. To track age-related changes in TCR beta repertoire diversity, the study relied on deep sequencing normalized with unique cDNA molecular identifiers. Donors were grouped into four age groups: young (average 16 years), middle-aged (39), aged (62) and long-lived (about 89). To avoid experimental bias, donors of different ages were spread randomly across the sequencing lanes. Using the same blood draw, the study looked at two additional independent replicas of 1 million unique cDNA reads for two donors, one aged 18 to 30 and the other aged 80 or older. What the study reported, not specific to this receptor: As age increased, observed TCR beta diversity per million T cells dropped in a roughly linear way, and a significant reduction was already evident by age approximately 40. Because profiling used bulk unsorted PBMCs, naive and antigen-experienced compartments could not be compared conclusively. Compared with the aged group, more naive CD4+ T cells, fewer expanded clones and increased TCR diversity were shown by the long-lived group, suggesting age selection. The CMV infection status of donors was not known, potentially confounding age-related changes in expanded clonotypes. Total diversity estimates from one million sequenced T cells were considered lower bounds and underestimates. A strong correlation was found between observed TCR beta diversity and the percentage of naive T cells measured by flow cytometry.

Receptor amplification or capture employed 5' RACE. The instrument was an Illumina HiSeq 2500. A second PCR of about 6 to 11 cycles was run with a J-beta primer mix and a sample-barcoded 5' primer. A unique molecular identifier was introduced onto each TCR beta cDNA molecule by a template-switch 5' adaptor carrying 12 random nucleotides. At least 2.5 million CDR3-containing paired-end reads were obtained from each sample. First-strand cDNA was synthesized from all RNA with the Mint cDNA synthesis kit, primed by a TRBC-specific oligonucleotide. Following uracil-DNA glycosylase treatment, all cDNA underwent a first 18-cycle PCR with the universal primers M1SS and BC2_uni_R. As for how the authors treated the data: Each sample was normalized by randomly selecting 1 million high-quality reads, each carrying a distinct molecular identifier. Reads with shared molecular identifiers were discarded instead of being binned into consensus sequences. MiTCR, with a Q25 quality threshold and the strictest error-elimination algorithm, was used for CDR3 identification, clonotype clustering and error correction. Lower-bound total TCR beta diversity was estimated with a nonparametric unseen species model using Euler transformation. In TCRdb, the public reads were trimmed at Q25 with fastp and aligned with MiXCR, with productive beta chains retained. Rows with a matching CDR3 protein are joined into one entry that keeps the most common DNA and genes. The V and J calls come from TCRdb's annotation, not from the publication. Here the sample has 600,000 or so distinct CDR3 sequences; about 30% occur a single time. 15% to 18% of the sample is taken by the ten largest.

The CDR3 contains 15 residues, cysteine and phenylalanine counted. Of all the DNA, just the CDR3 is kept, 45 bases in frame from base 1. CDR1 is given as MNHNY and CDR2 as SVGAGI, both from the germline V gene (reference sequence). Germline trimming amounts to 6 bases on V and 5 bases on J, with 10 as the count of junction bases outside the gene matches. This clonotype was detected many times. Its antigen is still unknown. No much larger clonotype is one base removed from it; base qualities were not supplied. Systemically healthy Caucasian individuals from Russia, about 38 in total and aged about 6 to 90 years, were included as donors. About 10 milliliters of peripheral blood were drawn from each donor into EDTA-treated Vacutainer tubes. PBMCs were isolated by Ficoll-Paque density-gradient centrifugation, with at least 6.5 million obtained per sample. Trizol reagent was used to extract total RNA from PBMCs, with at least 5 micrograms per sample. Naive CD45RAhigh/CD27high T cell percentages were measured by flow cytometry on a PBMC aliquot from every donor.

Sequencing was done on a sample of blood. This receptor was identified in a woman older than 75 in good health. The sequence links TRBV6-6 to TRBJ1-2, and TRBD1 matches 9 of the central bases. The nucleotide sequence is given as TGTGCCAGCAGACCGGGACAGGGAAATTTTTATGGCTACACCTTC. Its protein product is CASRPGQGNFYGYTF.